These 24 T cell receptor beta chains came from one sample sequenced in a study of blood T cell repertoires in COVID-19. Only in-frame clones appear in the TCRdb table, and some are missing; sequencing was by immunoSEQ multiplex PCR. The table records 250,000 to 300,000 clones, around 92% of them present only once. Sequenced input: PBMCs or T cells enriched from blood (not recorded which). The source is a woman aged 55-75 years who had recovered from COVID-19.

The chain employs TRBV29-1 and TRBJ1-2; 10 bases map to TRBD1. The CDR3 spans 15 residues. Germline values: CDR1 SQVTM, CDR2 ANQGSEA. Losses at the gene ends were 4 bases for V and 4 bases for J; bases not matched to a gene: 9. CDR3 sequence: CSVGQGAVGSYGYTF. CDR3 coding DNA: TGCAGCGTTGGACAGGGGGCCGTTGGTAGCTATGGCTACACCTTC.

V usage is TRBV21-1 and J usage is TRBJ1-2. TRBV21-1 is flagged as a pseudogene. The CDR3 is made up of 18 amino acids. The CDR3 region has the DNA TGTGCCAGCAGCAAAGCGACCCTGAGTGGCGGGGATAACTATGGCTACACCTTC. Translating it yields CASSKATLSGGDNYGYTF.

The chain couples TRBV19 to TRBJ2-7, with 8 bases identical to TRBD2. V gave up 5 bases and J gave up 5 bases; unmatched junction bases: 8. The CDR3 has 14 residues. Germline V CDR1 and CDR2: LNHDA, SQIVND (reference sequence). This CDR3 is CASSGRGVRDEQYF. The CDR3 DNA follows: TGTGCCAGTAGTGGGCGGGGGGTCCGGGACGAGCAGTACTTC.

The chain carries TRBV6-6 and TRBJ1-2; TRBD1 aligns across 8 bases. Trimming removed 5 bases from V and 10 bases from J; junction bases left unmatched: 12. The germline gives CDR1 MNHNY, CDR2 SVGAGI (reference sequence). CDR3 length: 14 amino acids. DNA for the CDR3: TGTGCCAGCAGTGCTGAGGGACAGGCGCTAGACTACACCTTC. It translates to CASSAEGQALDYTF.

The chain employs TRBV5-1 and TRBJ2-3; TRBD2 aligns across 7 bases. Germline CDR1 is SGHRS and CDR2 is YFSETQ. V lost 6 bases and J lost 4; bases outside the gene matches: 11. The CDR3 is 15 residues long. The chain's CDR3 is CASTGTAGAADTQYF. In DNA form, the CDR3 reads TGCGCCAGCACCGGTACTGCGGGAGCGGCAGATACGCAGTATTTT.

The chain links TRBV11-2 to TRBJ2-1, with TRBD2 identical over 9 bases. Germline lookup yields CDR1 SGHAT and CDR2 FQNNGV. The CDR3 loop spans 14 amino acids. V shed 8 bases and J 4 bases; nucleotides not matched to a gene: 6. The CDR3 nucleotides are TGTGCCAGCGGGCGACTAGCGGCTTACAATGAGCAGTTCTTC. Translation: CASGRLAAYNEQFF.

CDR3 in amino acids: CSVLGQMNTEAFF. The CDR3, as DNA: TGCAGCGTGCTGGGACAGATGAACACTGAAGCTTTCTTT. This sequence joins TRBV29-1 and TRBJ1-1, with TRBD1 matching over 7 bases. The germline gives CDR1 SQVTM, CDR2 ANQGSEA. The CDR3 contains 13 residues. The V segment lost 6 bases and the J segment 0 bases; nucleotides outside the gene matches: 4.

The chain employs TRBV28 and TRBJ2-5; 7 bases match TRBD2. CDR3 length: 14 amino acids. The germline gives CDR1 MDHEN, CDR2 SYDVKM. V was pared by 2 bases and J by 3 bases, with 3 bases of the junction left unmatched. The CDR3: CASSLGGGKETQYF. CDR3 bases: TGTGCCAGCAGTTTAGGGGGGGGGAAAGAGACCCAGTACTTC.

The chain has TRBV18 and TRBJ1-1; 11 bases fit TRBD1. The CDR3 is 14 amino acids. Germline V gives CDR1 KGHSH, CDR2 LQKENI. Trimming at V came to 2 bases and at J to 7 bases, leaving 3 bases not matched to a gene. In DNA, the CDR3 is TGTGCCAGCTCACCAGGACAGGGGGCGAGTGAAGCTTTCTTT. It specifies CASSPGQGASEAFF.

This chain links TRBV28 with TRBJ1-4; TRBD1 agrees at 7 bases. Trimming took 10 bases from V and 8 from J; bases not matched to a gene: 7. The CDR3 runs 12 residues. Per the germline V gene, CDR1 is MDHEN and CDR2 is SYDVKM. CDR3: CATQGSEEKLFF. CDR3 DNA sequence: TGTGCCACACAGGGGTCAGAGGAAAAACTGTTTTTT.

The chain couples TRBV28 to TRBJ1-2; no reliable D call. V lost 5 bases to trimming and J lost 1 base, with 17 bases between them. The CDR3 contains 16 residues. Germline CDR1 reads MDHEN; CDR2 reads SYDVKM. CDR3 bases: TGTGCCAGCAGTACTCGAACTACTGGAGGTAACTATGGCTACACCTTC. Protein: CASSTRTTGGNYGYTF.

This clone turned up a few times. V usage is TRBV28 and J usage is TRBJ2-5; D remains unclear. The CDR3 runs 14 residues. Germline loops: CDR1 MDHEN, CDR2 SYDVKM. V lost 2 bases and J 0 bases, leaving 7 bases between the germline ends. The CDR3 DNA follows: TGTGCCAGCAGTTTACCTTATAACCAAGAGACCCAGTACTTC. It is translated as CASSLPYNQETQYF.

J is TRBJ1-2 and V is TRBV6-5; 8 bases match TRBD1. The CDR3 spans 15 residues. V dropped 5 bases and J dropped 7; count of bases not matched to a gene: 12. CDR1 is MNHEY and CDR2 is SVGAGI in the germline V gene. This chain's CDR3 is CASSTPSAGGGGYTF. The CDR3 DNA sequence: TGTGCCAGCAGTACCCCATCGGCAGGGGGCGGTGGCTACACCTTC.

The rearrangement links TRBV5-6 to TRBJ2-1, with 7 bases matching TRBD1. The germline gives CDR1 SGHDT, CDR2 YYEEEE. The junction had 8 bases not matched to a gene; V was cut back by 0 bases and J by 5 bases. The CDR3 has 16 residues. CDR3 bases: TGTGCCAGCAGCTTGGCCCCCAGGGGGATGGACAATGAGCAGTTCTTC. Translation gives CASSLAPRGMDNEQFF.

This clone appeared a single time. The gene calls are TRBV29-1 and TRBJ1-4; D uncertain. Germline V gene lookup returns CDR1 SQVTM and CDR2 ANQGSEA. V was trimmed by 6 bases and J by 4 bases, leaving 6 bases between them. The CDR3 has 11 amino acids. The chain's CDR3 is CSVEFNEKLFF. In DNA form, the CDR3 reads TGCAGCGTGGAGTTTAATGAAAAACTGTTTTTT.

This chain links TRBV6-5 with TRBJ1-2, with 9 bases aligning to TRBD1. V gave up 6 bases and J gave up 0 bases; unmatched junction bases: 5. CDR1 MNHEY and CDR2 SVGAGI come from the germline V gene. The CDR3 loop spans 15 amino acids. The CDR3 sequence: CASRAGTGTNYGYTF. DNA for the CDR3: TGTGCCAGCAGAGCCGGGACAGGGACTAACTATGGCTACACCTTC.

The chain has TRBV6-5 and TRBJ1-2; possibly TRBD1 for D (5 bases). CDR1 is MNHEY and CDR2 is SVGAGI in the germline V gene. The CDR3 covers 14 residues. V gave up 4 bases and J gave up 1 base, with 10 bases separating them. CDR3 sequence reads: CASSSRGGNYGYTF. The CDR3 bases are TGTGCCAGCAGTTCCCGGGGGGGTAACTATGGCTACACCTTC.

The chain links TRBV5-1 to TRBJ2-1; 10 bases align to TRBD2. CDR3 length equals 14 residues. Trimming took 1 base from V and 9 from J; bases not matched to a gene: 4. CDR1 SGHRS and CDR2 YFSETQ come from the germline V gene. CDR3 region: CASSLTSGTGEQFF. The CDR3 nucleotides read TGCGCCAGCAGCTTGACTAGCGGGACGGGTGAGCAGTTCTTC.

The chain carries TRBV28 and TRBJ1-5, with D possibly TRBD1 on 5 matching bases. The length of the CDR3 is 16 residues. Looked up from germline, CDR1 is MDHEN and CDR2 is SYDVKM. Trimming took off 3 bases at V and 0 bases at J, with 12 bases between the two ends. CDR3 sequence reads: CASSFQRRGSNQPQHF. The CDR3 nucleotides read TGTGCCAGCAGTTTCCAAAGGAGGGGTAGCAATCAGCCCCAGCATTTT.

This sequence joins TRBV19 and TRBJ1-5; 7 nucleotides line up with TRBD1. Germline loops: CDR1 LNHDA, CDR2 SQIVND (reference sequence). Trimming at V came to 5 bases and at J to 1 base, leaving 8 bases not matched to a gene. This CDR3 comprises 16 residues. CDR3 in amino acids: CASSLTGILSNQPQHF. In DNA, the CDR3 is TGTGCCAGTAGTCTGACAGGGATTCTGAGCAATCAGCCCCAGCATTTT.

The V call is TRBV18, the J call TRBJ2-1; D may be TRBD2 (7 bases). Germline-derived CDR1 and CDR2 are KGHSH and LQKENI. The CDR3 sequence is 16 residues long. Trimming removed 3 bases from V and 5 bases from J, with 17 bases in between. The CDR3 DNA reads TGTGCCAGCTCACCCCCGGGCGGGGGCGAGGACAATGAGCAGTTCTTC. Protein product: CASSPPGGGEDNEQFF.

V is TRBV3-1 (or the pseudogene TRBV3-2) and J is TRBJ2-7, with 7 bases lining up with TRBD1. CDR3 length equals 14 residues. Per the germline V gene, CDR1 is LGHDT and CDR2 is YNNKEL (reference sequence). J lost 4 bases, V lost 0 bases, and 3 bases had no gene match. CDR3 sequence: CASSQEQGKYEQYF. In DNA, the CDR3 is TGTGCCAGCAGCCAAGAACAGGGGAAATACGAGCAGTACTTC.

This sequence joins TRBV24-1 and TRBJ2-5; 9 bases agree with TRBD1. Germline V gives CDR1 KGHDR, CDR2 SFDVKD. The CDR3 is 15 residues long. J gave up 5 bases and V 4 bases, and 7 bases lay outside the gene matches. The DNA of the CDR3 is TGTGCCACCAGTGACCCCGGGACAGGGATGGAGACCCAGTACTTC. This translates into CATSDPGTGMETQYF.

This clone was observed a few times. At the DNA level, this CDR3 is encoded by other sequences in the same sample as well. J is TRBJ1-4 and V is TRBV9; the match to TRBD1 covers 8 bases. This CDR3 has 14 amino acids. CDR1 is SGDLS, CDR2 YYNGEE, per germline. J lost 8 bases, V lost 2 bases, and 5 bases had no gene match. The CDR3 reads CASSVDRGGEKLFF. The CDR3 DNA reads as TGTGCCAGCAGCGTCGACAGGGGAGGCGAAAAACTGTTTTTT.